This is a list of T cell receptor beta chains from one sample in a study of siplizumab effects on memory and regulatory T cells. The repertoire was sequenced with immunoSEQ multiplex PCR; TCRdb's copy has only in-frame clones and lacks some. The sample has over 100,000 clones; 85% to 95% are singletons. What was sequenced was Tregs sorted from blood. These receptors were taken from a human donor in good health. CDR3s include the opening cysteine and the closing phenylalanine or tryptophan. D genes are given only for firm matches. Rows give clone size only sometimes, using once, few, many, or a class for an expanded clone.

-	TRBV5-1	once	TRBJ2-7	CASSFRQSHEQYF	TGCGCCAGCAGCTTCCGACAGAGCCACGAGCAGTACTTC
-	TRBV18	-	TRBJ1-1	CASSPLRVSNTEAFF	TGTGCCAGCTCACCTTTAAGGGTTAGTAACACTGAAGCTTTCTTT
TRBD1	TRBV9	-	TRBJ1-2	CASSEAGTGFGYTF	TGTGCCAGCAGCGAAGCCGGGACAGGGTTTGGCTACACCTTC
-	TRBV19	-	TRBJ1-1	CASSPDRPNTEAFF	TGTGCCAGTAGTCCAGACAGGCCCAACACTGAAGCTTTCTTT
TRBD2	TRBV10-1	-	TRBJ2-1	CASSEASGGIAYNEQFF	TGCGCCAGCAGTGAGGCTAGCGGGGGGATCGCCTACAATGAGCAGTTCTTC
TRBD2	TRBV25-1	-	TRBJ2-2	CASSESGGRGPGELFF	TGTGCCAGCAGTGAATCGGGCGGGAGAGGTCCCGGGGAGCTGTTTTTT
-	TRBV2	once	TRBJ1-1	CASEAGLSGEAFF	TGTGCCAGCGAGGCGGGTCTGTCGGGTGAAGCTTTCTTT
-	TRBV11-2	-	TRBJ2-7	CASQLRGRGSYEQYF	TGTGCCAGCCAGTTACGGGGGCGAGGCTCCTACGAGCAGTACTTC
TRBD2	TRBV9	-	TRBJ2-5	CASTETSGTPGETQYF	TGTGCCAGCACTGAGACTAGCGGGACCCCGGGGGAGACCCAGTACTTC
-	TRBV5-1	-	TRBJ1-2	CASSSEPGRGGYTF	TGCGCCAGCAGCTCTGAGCCCGGACGTGGTGGCTACACCTTC
-	TRBV5-5	-	TRBJ1-1	CASSSHTEAFF	TGTGCCAGCAGCTCGCACACTGAAGCTTTCTTT
-	TRBV5-1	-	TRBJ2-3	CASSLGAGGVPIDTQYF	TGCGCCAGCAGCTTGGGGGCAGGAGGGGTCCCGATCGATACGCAGTATTTT
-	TRBV27	-	TRBJ1-2	CASSGGNNYGYTF	TGTGCCAGCAGCGGGGGCAATAACTATGGCTACACCTTC
TRBD2	TRBV9	-	TRBJ2-7	CASSVVGSSGRAKDAEQYF	TGTGCCAGCAGCGTAGTGGGTTCTAGCGGGAGGGCCAAGGACGCCGAGCAGTACTTC
TRBD2	TRBV29-1	-	TRBJ2-5	CSVGLAGVRETQYF	TGCAGCGTGGGGCTAGCGGGAGTGAGGGAGACCCAGTACTTC
TRBD2	TRBV7-2	-	TRBJ2-7	CASSYGGLATYEQYF	TGTGCCAGCAGCTATGGGGGACTAGCGACCTACGAGCAGTACTTC
TRBD2	TRBV15	-	TRBJ2-5	CATSSRPGEGKGETQYF	TGTGCCACCAGCAGCCGGCCCGGGGAGGGGAAAGGGGAGACCCAGTACTTC
-	TRBV7-6	-	TRBJ2-5	CASSPGIQETQYF	TGTGCCAGCAGCCCAGGGATACAAGAGACCCAGTACTTC
-	TRBV5-8	-	TRBJ2-3	CASSSQGKTQYF	TGTGCCAGCAGCTCCCAGGGGAAAACGCAGTATTTT
-	TRBV19	-	TRBJ1-5	CASSIGDNQPQHF	TGTGCCAGTAGTATTGGAGACAATCAGCCCCAGCATTTT
-	TRBV9	-	TRBJ2-3	CASSVGLPVDTQYF	TGTGCCAGCAGCGTAGGACTCCCAGTGGATACGCAGTATTTT
TRBD1	TRBV7-9	-	TRBJ1-1	CASSGTGGWTEAFF	TGTGCCAGCAGCGGGACAGGGGGCTGGACTGAAGCTTTCTTT
-	TRBV30	few	TRBJ1-5	CAWSRDQQPQHF	TGTGCCTGGAGTAGGGACCAACAGCCCCAGCATTTT
-	TRBV10-3	-	TRBJ2-1	CAISLRRESSYNEQFF	TGTGCCATCAGTCTTAGGCGAGAGAGCTCCTACAATGAGCAGTTCTTC
-	TRBV18	-	TRBJ1-5	CASSYMTDQPQHF	TGTGCCAGCTCGTATATGACAGATCAGCCCCAGCATTTT
-	TRBV30	-	TRBJ2-1	CAWRTNSNEQFF	TGTGCCTGGAGGACCAACAGCAATGAGCAGTTCTTC
-	TRBV5-6	-	TRBJ1-5	CASSYWAGTRNQPQHF	TGTGCCAGCAGCTACTGGGCGGGGACCCGAAATCAGCCCCAGCATTTT
-	TRBV19	-	TRBJ2-6	CASSMRTVSGANVLTF	TGTGCCAGTAGTATGCGGACAGTCTCTGGGGCCAACGTCCTGACTTTC
-	TRBV5-5	-	TRBJ1-1	CASSTRNMNTEAFF	TGTGCCAGCAGCACACGAAACATGAACACTGAAGCTTTCTTT
-	TRBV4-1	-	TRBJ2-3	CASSQSGGPGDTQYF	TGCGCCAGCAGCCAGTCCGGGGGGCCGGGAGATACGCAGTATTTT
-	TRBV19	-	TRBJ2-3	CASSIRTASTDTQYF	TGTGCCAGTAGTATTCGGACAGCTAGCACAGATACGCAGTATTTT
-	TRBV6-1	-	TRBJ2-1	CASMGGGQPEQFF	TGTGCCAGCATGGGGGGGGGCCAGCCTGAGCAGTTCTTC
-	TRBV5-6	-	TRBJ1-5	CASSFGQGDQPQHF	TGTGCCAGCAGCTTTGGGCAGGGTGATCAGCCCCAGCATTTT
-	TRBV14	-	TRBJ2-3	CASSQRLAFRSTDTQYF	TGTGCCAGCAGCCAACGCCTAGCGTTCCGTAGCACAGATACGCAGTATTTT
-	TRBV15	-	TRBJ1-6	CATSARIGQSATLHF	TGTGCCACCAGCGCCCGAATAGGACAGTCTGCCACCCTCCACTTT
-	TRBV30	-	TRBJ2-3	CAWSNTDTQYF	TGTGCCTGGAGTAACACAGATACGCAGTATTTT
-	TRBV30	few	TRBJ2-1	CAWSVPYPGGNEQFF	TGTGCCTGGAGTGTACCGTATCCTGGAGGGAATGAGCAGTTCTTC
-	TRBV6-1	once	TRBJ2-1	CASSEAGRGGEQFF	TGTGCCAGCAGTGAAGCAGGGAGGGGGGGTGAGCAGTTCTTC
TRBD1	TRBV19	-	TRBJ2-7	CASSGQGYEQYF	TGTGCCAGTAGTGGACAGGGCTACGAGCAGTACTTC
-	TRBV9	-	TRBJ1-4	CASSVAPVGTAQTEEKLFF	TGTGCCAGCAGCGTAGCCCCGGTCGGGACTGCACAAACGGAAGAAAAACTGTTTTTT
-	TRBV14	-	TRBJ2-3	CASSRLGPFLGTDTQYF	TGTGCCAGCAGCCGACTTGGACCTTTCCTCGGCACAGATACGCAGTATTTT
-	TRBV6-1	-	TRBJ1-3	CASSVGPTNAGNTIYF	TGTGCCAGCAGTGTTGGACCCACCAATGCTGGAAACACCATATATTTT
TRBD2	TRBV5-6	-	TRBJ2-5	CASSRLGERGAETQYF	TGTGCCAGCAGCCGACTTGGAGAGCGGGGGGCTGAGACCCAGTACTTC